This record covers a single T cell receptor beta chain. The antigen it binds to is not known. Base qualities are missing; no much larger clone stands one base away. Per the germline V gene, WSHSY is the CDR1 and SAAADI is the CDR2. V is trimmed back by 6 bases and J by 7 bases, and the junction contains 8 bases that no gene match accounts for. Including the terminal cysteine and phenylalanine, the CDR3 comprises 13 residues. Only the CDR3 DNA stays, 39 bases, in frame from base 1. The CDR3 regions of human TCRbeta chains were analyzed by immunosequencing. Regarding the original processing steps: TCRs in the repertoires were matched against a reference library of SARS-CoV-2-specific TCRs that had been generated with the MIRA antigen-specificity platform. Breadth was defined as the fraction of unique TCRs that were SARS-CoV-2-associated, and depth was defined as the fraction of total T cells that were SARS-CoV-2-associated. Using the MIRA data, every spike-specific TCR was mapped to the spike region that the TCR reacted to and assigned to either a CD4 or a CD8 class. Log10-transformed breadth and depth values were compared by one-way ANOVA with Sidak's multiple comparisons tests. TCRdb took this table from immuneACCESS and kept in-frame rearrangements with V and J called. Such tables lack part of the clones; where checked against another copy, unresolved V genes explain under half of the gap, and the rest is unexplained. V and J calls and clone size are those listed in that table; D and trimming were worked out from the DNA. The sample table holds 65,000 to 70,000 clones, of which approximately 91% were seen once. Roughly 8.3% of the sample is taken by the ten largest.

The sample comes from a study of T cell responses to AZD1222 COVID-19 vaccine (dated by TCRdb to 2020 to 2023). For the study in its entirety: Because spike-specific TCR depth and breadth did not differ between the two schedules, AZD1222 recipients who got a second dose at roughly 4 weeks were pooled with those who got a second dose at roughly 12 weeks. A total of about 230 trial participants underwent TCR sequencing, of whom about 210 received two doses of AZD1222 and some 25 received two doses of the MenACWY control vaccine. Enrollment into the trials was organized by age into subgroups of 18-55, 56-69 and 70-plus years, and those subgroups contained roughly 150, 30 and 60 TCR-sequenced participants, respectively. Broader findings and caveats from the paper: Participants were mostly white British and included more females than males, and it was suggested by the authors that clonal diversity may have been underestimated. The vaccine-associated CD4 TCRs covered the entire spike protein, and the dominant responses fell in regions 160-218 and 743-854. Conclusions about previously exposed vaccinees were limited because only five to seven AZD1222 recipients were SARS-CoV-2 seropositive at baseline. Reportedly, almost half of the unique spike-specific TCRs recognized epitopes lying outside the regions that are mutated in the B.1.351 and B.1.1.7 variants. Because no samples from the day 14 peak response were available, repertoires could be characterized only after the peak T cell response. Spike-specific TCR breadth and depth rose significantly after two AZD1222 doses compared with day 0 and with MenACWY recipients. In the small 56-69-year group, the increase in depth fell short of significance, most likely because of low power.

The time point label, as the study defines it: baseline before first vaccination. Vaccinee samples came from UK trials COV001 and COV002, including a single-blind randomized controlled phase 2/3 trial of AZD1222 (ChAdOx1 nCoV-19) in healthy adults. Trial participant PBMC samples were collected at day 0 and day 28 after the second dose for TCRbeta chain sequencing. The chain employs TRBV10-2 and TRBJ1-1; the junction holds 7 bases that match TRBD1. This receptor was identified in an adult in good health. Sequencing used peripheral blood, obtained on day 0 of AZD1222 vaccination. The CDR3 corresponds to CASSDRENDEAFF. In nucleotide form, the sequence is TGCGCCAGCAGCGACAGGGAGAATGATGAAGCTTTCTTT.